This is a list of T cell receptor beta chains from one sample in a study of T cells in Graves' hyperthyroidism and ophthalmopathy. TCRdb called the multiplex PCR reads again in MiXCR, with one record for every CDR3 protein. This table holds some 600,000 distinct CDR3 sequences, just over 45% found once. The source material was peripheral blood or thyroid tissue (not recorded which). These receptors all stem from a woman aged 18-30 years with Graves' hyperthyroidism. The CDR3 runs from the conserved cysteine through the conserved F or W. The D gene is left open where the match is weak. The size of a clone is reported for some rows only, either as once, few or many, or as a class for expanded clones.

j_call v_call d_call clone_size cdr3_nt cdr3_aa
TRBJ1-4 TRBV7-3 - - TGTGCCAGCAGCTTACAAGACCGGGACCGGATATTTTTT CASSLQDRDRIFF
TRBJ1-1 TRBV7-9 - - TGTGCCAGCAGCTTAACAGGGATTTGGAGGAACACTGAAGCTTTCTTT CASSLTGIWRNTEAFF
TRBJ1-1 TRBV11-1 - - TGTGCCAGCAGCCCCCCTCTTGTAGGGGAAACTGAAGCTTTCTTT CASSPPLVGETEAFF
TRBJ1-1 TRBV6-5 - - TGTGCCAGCAGTTCCCTAGGGCAGGGCGCTGAAGCTTTCTTT CASSSLGQGAEAFF
TRBJ2-1 TRBV29-1 - - TGCAGCGTTCGGGCAGTCTACAATGAGCAGTTCTTC CSVRAVYNEQFF
TRBJ1-5 TRBV20-1 TRBD1 - TGCAGTGCTCCGACAGGGGGCTACCGATTGGGCAATCAGCCCCAGCATTTT CSAPTGGYRLGNQPQHF
TRBJ1-1 TRBV12-3/TRBV12-4 - few TGTGCCAGCAGTTGGCCAGGACGCACACTCAATGAAGCTTTCTTT CASSWPGRTLNEAFF
TRBJ2-2 TRBV7-3 - - TGTGCCAGCAGCTTCGGAGACGGAGACACCGGGGAGCTGTTTTTT CASSFGDGDTGELFF
TRBJ2-7 TRBV19 TRBD1 - TGTGCCAGTAGTATCACCGGGACAGATCTCTCCTACGAGCAGTACTTC CASSITGTDLSYEQYF
TRBJ2-2 TRBV10-3 - - TGTGCCATCAGAGGGGAGCTGTTTTTT CAIRGELFF
TRBJ1-1 TRBV15 - many TGTGCCACCAGCAGAGCGGCTAACACTGAAGCTTTCTTT CATSRAANTEAFF
TRBJ1-2 TRBV2 - many TGTGCCAGCAAGGGAGGGGGGCCAACTAACTATGGCTACACCTTC CASKGGGPTNYGYTF
TRBJ1-4 TRBV2 TRBD1 once TGTGCCAGCAGTGAAGCGGACAGGGCGGTCTTTCTACATGAAAAACTGTTTTTT CASSEADRAVFLHEKLFF
TRBJ1-1 TRBV19 - few TGTGCCAGTAGTCTAGACAGATGGAACACTGAAGCTTTCTTT CASSLDRWNTEAFF
TRBJ2-7 TRBV19 TRBD1 - TGTGCCACTTACTCTACAGGGGTGGAGGAGCAGTACTTC CATYSTGVEEQYF
TRBJ2-5 TRBV9 - - TGTGCCAGCAGCGTAGGATACGGGGAAGAGACCCAGTACTTC CASSVGYGEETQYF
TRBJ2-7 TRBV12-3/TRBV12-4 TRBD2 - TGTGCCAGCAGTACGACTAGCGGGGTCGAGCAGTACTTC CASSTTSGVEQYF
TRBJ1-2 TRBV10-3 TRBD1 - TGTGCCATCAGTTCAACCCGGGACAGCTACGCCTACACCTTC CAISSTRDSYAYTF
TRBJ1-5 TRBV2 TRBD1 few TGTGCCAGCAGTGAAGGGGGGACAGGGGGGAATCAGCCCCAGCATTTT CASSEGGTGGNQPQHF
TRBJ2-7 TRBV7-2 - - TGCGCCAGCAGCCAAGGGAAGGGGGAGCAGTACTTC CASSQGKGEQYF
TRBJ2-5 TRBV7-3 - many TGTGCCAGCAGTTCACAGGGGGGGCAAGAGACCCAGTACTTC CASSSQGGQETQYF
TRBJ1-4 TRBV15 - - TGTGCCACCGCAAATCCCCAGCGCGGGGGTAATGAAAAACTGTTTTTT CATANPQRGGNEKLFF
TRBJ1-2 TRBV12-5 - - TGTGCTAGTGGTTTAAGAAACTATGGCTACACCTTC CASGLRNYGYTF
TRBJ1-5 TRBV7-8 TRBD1 - TGTGCCACCAGCCGGGACAGGGGGCGTTCTAGGCAGCCCCAGCATTTT CATSRDRGRSRQPQHF
TRBJ2-2 TRBV7-9 TRBD2 few TGTGCCAGCAGCTTGAAGTGGCTAGCGGGGACCGGGGAGCTGTTTTTT CASSLKWLAGTGELFF
TRBJ1-2 TRBV19 - - TGTGCCAGTACCCCGGGCAGGGCAAGCTATGGCTACACCTTC CASTPGRASYGYTF
TRBJ1-2 TRBV29-1 - - TGCAGCGTCGGGACTAGCGGGGAGGATGGCTACACCTTC CSVGTSGEDGYTF
TRBJ1-2 TRBV7-2 TRBD1 - TGTGCCAGCGCCGGGACAGGCGTCGGCTACACCTTC CASAGTGVGYTF
TRBJ2-5 TRBV29-1 - - TGCAGCGTTAGGCGTGGGGCGGGCGAGACCCAGTACTTC CSVRRGAGETQYF
TRBJ1-2 TRBV29-1 - - TGCAGCATCTATGGCTACACCTTC CSIYGYTF
TRBJ2-7 TRBV6-1 - - TGTGCCAGCAGTCCACTAGCCCCCTCCTACGAGCAGTACTTC CASSPLAPSYEQYF
TRBJ1-1 TRBV2 - - TGTGCCAGCAAGAACGGGGGAGGGGTCGGAGCTTTCTTT CASKNGGGVGAFF
TRBJ1-4 TRBV9 - few TGTGCCAGCAGCCCCCCCGAGGCAACTAATGAAAAACTGTTTTTT CASSPPEATNEKLFF
TRBJ1-2 TRBV10-3 - few TGTGCCAGCAGTTATGGGGGGGTGAACTATGGCTACACCTTC CASSYGGVNYGYTF
TRBJ1-3 TRBV19 - - TGTGCCACAACAGACACCGGCGGGCGGAGCACCATATATTTT CATTDTGGRSTIYF
TRBJ1-3 TRBV7-3 - once TGTGCCAGCAGCTTAACCTGGCCCTCCGGCTCTGGAAACACCATATATTTT CASSLTWPSGSGNTIYF
TRBJ1-5 TRBV24-1 - many TGTGCCACCAGTGATCTCCAAGACAATCAGCCCCAGCATTTT CATSDLQDNQPQHF
TRBJ1-2 TRBV7-2 - - TGTGCCAGCAGCCCCTATATCGCCAGAGGCTACACCTTC CASSPYIARGYTF
TRBJ2-5 TRBV25-1 - - TGTGCCAGCAGCGTTACAGGGTTTCCCCAAGAGACCCAGTACTTC CASSVTGFPQETQYF
TRBJ1-2 TRBV7-9 TRBD1 once TGTGCCAGCAGCTTGGTGGCAGGGGGTTACTATGGCCACACCTTC CASSLVAGGYYGHTF
TRBJ2-6 TRBV29-1 TRBD1 - TGCAGCGTTGACGATACAGGGGTCGACTCTGGGGCCAACGTCCTGACTTTC CSVDDTGVDSGANVLTF
TRBJ2-7 TRBV7-3 TRBD2 few TGTGCCAGCAGCCAGAGGGGTAGCGGGGTATCCTCCTACGAGCAGTACTTC CASSQRGSGVSSYEQYF
TRBJ1-1 TRBV2 - - TGTGCCAGCAGTCCGCGGGATGTGGCTTTCTTT CASSPRDVAFF
TRBJ1-6 TRBV19 TRBD1 many TGTGCCAGTAGTACTCGGACAGGGTGGGACTCACCCCTCCACTTT CASSTRTGWDSPLHF
TRBJ1-2 TRBV6-6 TRBD1 - TGTGCCAGCAGTTTCAACAGGGGGTTTCACTATGGCTACACCTTC CASSFNRGFHYGYTF
TRBJ2-7 TRBV7-9 - - TGTGCCAGCAGCCCGGGACACTTTTACGAGCAGTACTTC CASSPGHFYEQYF
TRBJ1-2 TRBV2 - few TGTGCCAGCAGTTTCAGTCCGGACTATGGCTACACCTTC CASSFSPDYGYTF
TRBJ2-5 TRBV7-9 - once TGTGCCAGCAGATCGGTAGAGACCCAGTACTTC CASRSVETQYF
TRBJ1-6 TRBV2 - - TGTGCCAGCAGCAGGGGAGTAGGTAATTCACCCCTCCACTTT CASSRGVGNSPLHF
TRBJ1-3 TRBV9 - many TGTGCCAGCAGCGCAAAGGGTGGAAACACCATATATTTT CASSAKGGNTIYF
TRBJ1-6 TRBV10-3 TRBD1 many TGTGCCATCAGAGGGACAGGGGGCAATTCACCCCTCCACTTT CAIRGTGGNSPLHF
TRBJ2-5 TRBV2 TRBD1 many TGTGCCAGCAGTGGGGTGACAGGGCGAGAGACCCAGTACTTC CASSGVTGRETQYF
TRBJ1-2 TRBV7-9 - once TGTGCCAGCAGTCCTCCTTGGGGGCATTTAGATGGCTACACCTTC CASSPPWGHLDGYTF
TRBJ2-5 TRBV20-1 TRBD2 many TGCAGTGCTGAGGGACTAGCGGGAGGTAGAAAGACCCAGTACTTC CSAEGLAGGRKTQYF
TRBJ2-2 TRBV2 - - TGTGCCAGCAGCCTCTGGCCCGGGGAGCTGTTTTTT CASSLWPGELFF
TRBJ1-6 TRBV9 TRBD1 few TGTGCCAGCAGTTACACACAGGGGGCGCATAGCTCCCTCCACTTT CASSYTQGAHSSLHF
TRBJ2-2 TRBV2 - - TGTGCCAGCGGCGCCCGACAGATGCGGTCCGGGGAGCTGTTTTTT CASGARQMRSGELFF